The 18 T cell receptor beta chains below come from one sample, sequenced in a study of blood T cell repertoires in COVID-19. Sequencing was performed with immunoSEQ multiplex PCR; in TCRdb, only in-frame clones are kept and a portion is missing. The sample has 150,000 or so clones; around 88% are singletons. The sequenced material came from peripheral blood. These receptors were obtained from a human donor in a cohort sampled during active COVID-19.

The rearrangement joins TRBV4-3 to TRBJ1-1, with 8 bases matching TRBD1. This CDR3 has 18 amino acids. V lost 1 base, J lost 1 base, and 11 bases stayed unmatched. The germline CDR1 and CDR2 sequences are LGHNA and YSLEER. The CDR3 DNA sequence: TGCGCCAGCAGCCAAGTTCTGGCAGGGGGCAAGGGGAACACTGAAGCTTTCTTT. Its translation: CASSQVLAGGKGNTEAFF.

The CDR3: CASTNSDTQYF. CDR3 DNA sequence: TGTGCCAGCACCAACTCAGATACGCAGTATTTT. The chain joins TRBV6-5 to TRBJ2-3, with D hard to call. The CDR3 totals 11 residues. Germline CDR1 and CDR2: MNHEY and SVGAGI. V gave up 7 bases and J gave up 4 bases, with 6 bases separating them.

V is TRBV18 and J is TRBJ1-1, with TRBD1 matching over 7 bases. V dropped 2 bases and J dropped 1; count of bases not matched to a gene: 7. Germline V gene data show CDR1 as KGHSH and CDR2 as LQKENI. This CDR3 has 16 amino acids. In DNA, the CDR3 is TGTGCCAGCTCACCAACCCCTTGGACAGGGAACACTGAAGCTTTCTTT. Its translation is CASSPTPWTGNTEAFF.

The rearrangement links TRBV4-1 to TRBJ2-7; 8 nucleotides match TRBD1. Germline-derived CDR1 and CDR2 are MGHRA and YSYEKL. This CDR3 is built from 12 residues. The junction had 3 bases not matched to a gene; V was cut back by 5 bases and J by 6 bases. CDR3 DNA sequence: TGCGCCAGCAGCAGCGACAGGGGCGAGCAGTACTTC. This encodes CASSSDRGEQYF.

This clone came up once. The rearrangement uses TRBV4-3 and TRBJ2-7, with TRBD1 matching 10 bases. The CDR3 runs to 14 residues. V gave up 5 bases and J gave up 2 bases; unmatched junction bases: 3. In germline, CDR1 is LGHNA, CDR2 YSLEER. The CDR3 sequence: CASSSGTGAYEQYF. CDR3 coding DNA: TGCGCCAGCAGCTCCGGGACAGGGGCCTACGAGCAGTACTTC.

This rearrangement joins TRBV7-9 to TRBJ2-3; TRBD2 matches at 9 bases. The CDR3 sequence is 18 residues long. V shed 0 bases and J 4 bases; nucleotides not matched to a gene: 11. The germline V gene has CDR1 SEHNR and CDR2 FQNEAQ (reference sequence). The CDR3 coding sequence is TGTGCCAGCAGCTTAGCGCCGGGCGGGGGGGCCCGGGCAGATACGCAGTATTTT. Its translation is CASSLAPGGGARADTQYF.

The chain carries TRBV10-3 and TRBJ1-4, with D tentatively TRBD1 (5 bases). This CDR3 region has 14 residues. The germline CDR1 and CDR2 sequences are ENHRY and SYGVKD. The germline V and J ends were trimmed by 6 bases and 4 bases, with 12 bases remaining between them. CDR3 residues: CAIRGDSLNEKLFF. CDR3 nucleotides: TGTGCCATCAGGGGTGACAGCCTTAATGAAAAACTGTTTTTT.

The chain links TRBV2 to TRBJ2-7; TRBD1 agrees at 9 bases. This CDR3 has 13 amino acids. With 6 bases clipped from V and 5 bases from J, the junction kept 5 bases outside the gene matches. CDR1 is SNHLY, CDR2 FYNNEI, per germline. The CDR3 coding sequence is TGTGCCAGCAGGGGGACAGGGACCCACGAGCAGTACTTC. It is translated as CASRGTGTHEQYF.

The chain joins TRBV7-2 to TRBJ2-3; perhaps TRBD2 as D (7 bases). V was trimmed by 5 bases and J by 1 base, leaving 16 bases between them. The CDR3 has 16 amino acids. CDR1 and CDR2 (germline): SGHTA, FQGNSA. The CDR3 sequence: CASSQRGGGGTDTQYF. The CDR3 coding sequence is TGTGCCAGCAGCCAGAGGGGGGGCGGGGGCACAGATACGCAGTATTTT. Full variable domain (outside the CDR3, taken from reference TRBV7-2 and TRBJ2-3): GAGVSQSPSNKVTEKGKDVELRCDPISGHTALYWYRQSLGQGLEFLIYFQGNSAPDKSGLPSDRFSAERTGGSVSTLTIQRTQQEDSAVYLCASSQRGGGGTDTQYFGPGTRLTVL.

V usage is TRBV19 and J usage is TRBJ2-5; D possibly corresponds to TRBD2 (5 bases). The V end lost 8 bases, the J end lost 2 bases, and 15 bases lay between the germline ends. This CDR3 contains 14 residues. From germline, CDR1 is LNHDA and CDR2 SQIVND (reference sequence). CDR3: CASVGNGYQETQYF. In DNA form, the CDR3 reads TGTGCCAGTGTCGGGAACGGGTATCAAGAGACCCAGTACTTC.

The sample holds a few counts of this clone. The chain employs TRBV19 and TRBJ1-1; D unclear. The CDR3 totals 11 residues. Trimming removed 9 bases from V and 6 bases from J, with 11 bases in between. Looked up from germline, CDR1 is LNHDA and CDR2 is SQIVND (reference sequence). CDR3 sequence reads: CASSTWPEAFF. In nucleotides, the CDR3 is TGTGCCAGCTCAACCTGGCCTGAAGCTTTCTTT. The full variable domain, rest sourced from reference TRBV19 and TRBJ1-1, is DGGITQSPKYLFRKEGQNVTLSCEQNLNHDAMYWYRQDPGQGLRLIYYSQIVNDFQKGDIAEGYSVSREKKESFPLTVTSAQKNPTAFYLCASSTWPEAFFGQGTRLTVV.

In its sample, this clone was seen once. The chain is built from TRBV27 and TRBJ2-7; a weak D match, TRBD1 (6 bases). Germline V gene sequence: CDR1 MNHEY, CDR2 SMNVEV (reference sequence). The CDR3 has 16 residues. V lost 6 bases and J lost 7, with 25 bases in between. In DNA, the CDR3 is TGTGCCAGCAGCAATTTGTACAGGGCTTGGAGTCGGGAGCAGTACTTC. This translates into CASSNLYRAWSREQYF.

This sequence joins TRBV4-1 and TRBJ2-4; TRBD1 agrees at 10 bases. CDR3 length: 14 residues. V was pared by 9 bases and J by 4 bases, with 6 bases of the junction left unmatched. The germline V gene encodes CDR1 MGHRA and CDR2 YSYEKL. The CDR3 DNA reads as TGCGCCAGAATGGGGGGACAGGGGAAAAACATTCAGTACTTC. Its translation: CARMGGQGKNIQYF.

The chain recombines TRBV2 with TRBJ1-5; D is undetermined. V lost 6 bases and J 7 bases, leaving 16 bases between the germline ends. CDR1 is SNHLY, CDR2 FYNNEI, per germline. The CDR3 is made up of 14 amino acids. CDR3 DNA sequence: TGTGCCAGCAGCGGGCGGCGGGGTGGACAGCCCCAGCATTTT. It yields the protein CASSGRRGGQPQHF.

The J gene is TRBJ1-1, the V gene TRBV20-1; D not certain. With 6 bases removed from V and 7 bases from J, the gap between germline ends came to 6 bases. There are 9 residues in the CDR3. Germline V lookup: CDR1 DFQATT, CDR2 SNEGSKA (reference sequence). The CDR3 region is CSAASEAFF. The CDR3 DNA sequence: TGCAGTGCGGCAAGTGAAGCTTTCTTT.

This clone was seen only once. The V call is TRBV6-5, the J call TRBJ2-1, with no clear D. The V and J ends lost 5 bases and 4 bases respectively, with 12 bases between them. CDR1 is MNHEY and CDR2 is SVGAGI in the germline V gene. The CDR3 is 14 amino acids. The CDR3 DNA follows: TGTGCCAGCAGTATTAATGTACAGTACAATGAGCAGTTCTTC. Translated, it gives CASSINVQYNEQFF.

The V call is TRBV6-5, the J call TRBJ1-1; D call uncertain. Trimming took 6 bases from V and 0 from J, leaving 11 bases between them. This CDR3 is 14 amino acids long. CDR1 and CDR2 from the germline V gene are MNHEY and SVGAGI. The CDR3 DNA follows: TGTGCCAGCAGCGGACTCCAGGTGAACACTGAAGCTTTCTTT. It translates to CASSGLQVNTEAFF.

This clone appeared a few times. V usage is TRBV9 and J usage is TRBJ1-6, with D maybe TRBD1 (5 bases). V gave up 3 bases and J gave up 9 bases, with 22 bases separating them. The CDR3 runs to 17 residues. Germline CDR1 and CDR2: SGDLS and YYNGEE. CDR3 DNA sequence: TGTGCCAGCAGCGCCCTAGGGGCGGGGAAGGAGGGTTCACCCCTCCACTTT. As protein: CASSALGAGKEGSPLHF. Looking up the rest from reference TRBV9 and TRBJ1-6 gives the full variable domain: DSGVTQTPKHLITATGQRVTLRCSPRSGDLSVYWYQQSLDQGLQFLIQYYNGEERAKGNILERFSAQQFPDLHSELNLSSLELGDSALYFCASSALGAGKEGSPLHFGNGTRLTVT.